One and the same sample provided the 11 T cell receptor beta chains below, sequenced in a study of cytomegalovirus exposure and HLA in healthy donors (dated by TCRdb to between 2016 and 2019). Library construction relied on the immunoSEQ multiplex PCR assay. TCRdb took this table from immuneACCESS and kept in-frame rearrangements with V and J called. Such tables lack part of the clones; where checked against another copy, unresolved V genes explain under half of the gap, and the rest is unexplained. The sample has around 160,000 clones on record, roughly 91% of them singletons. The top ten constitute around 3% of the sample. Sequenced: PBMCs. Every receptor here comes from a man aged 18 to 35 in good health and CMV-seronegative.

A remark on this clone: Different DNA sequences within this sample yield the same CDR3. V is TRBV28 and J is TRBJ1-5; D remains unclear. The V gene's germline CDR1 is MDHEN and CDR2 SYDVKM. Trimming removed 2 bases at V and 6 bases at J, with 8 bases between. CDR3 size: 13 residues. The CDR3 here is CASSLNRGQPQHF. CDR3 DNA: TGTGCCAGCAGTTTAAACCGAGGTCAGCCCCAGCATTTT. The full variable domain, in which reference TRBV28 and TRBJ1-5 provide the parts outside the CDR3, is DVKVTQSSRYLVKRTGEKVFLECVQDMDHENMFWYRQDPGLGLRLIYFSYDVKMKEKGDIPEGYSVSREKKERFSLILESASTNQTSMYLCASSLNRGQPQHFGDGTRLSIL.

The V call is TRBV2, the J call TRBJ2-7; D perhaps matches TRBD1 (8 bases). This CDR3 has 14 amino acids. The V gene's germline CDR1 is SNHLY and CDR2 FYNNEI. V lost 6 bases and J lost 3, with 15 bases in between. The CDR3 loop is CASRPTGGVYEQYF. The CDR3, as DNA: TGTGCCAGCAGACCTACAGGGGGGGTCTACGAGCAGTACTTC.

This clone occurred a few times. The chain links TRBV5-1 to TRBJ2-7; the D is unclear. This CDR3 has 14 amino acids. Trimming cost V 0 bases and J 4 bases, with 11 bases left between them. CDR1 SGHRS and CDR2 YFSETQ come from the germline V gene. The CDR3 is CASSLGLSPYEQYV. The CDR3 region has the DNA TGCGCCAGCAGCTTGGGACTCTCCCCTTACGAGCAGTACGTC.

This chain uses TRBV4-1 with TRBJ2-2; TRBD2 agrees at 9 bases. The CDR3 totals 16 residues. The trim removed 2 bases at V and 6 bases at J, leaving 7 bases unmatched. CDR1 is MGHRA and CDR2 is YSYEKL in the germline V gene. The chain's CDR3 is CASSQYFGLASGELFF. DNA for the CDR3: TGCGCCAGCAGCCAATACTTCGGACTAGCGTCCGGGGAGCTGTTTTTT.

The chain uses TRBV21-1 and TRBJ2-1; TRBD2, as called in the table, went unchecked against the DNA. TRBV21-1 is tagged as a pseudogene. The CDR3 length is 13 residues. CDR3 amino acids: CASSSLGGNEQFF. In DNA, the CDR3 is TGTGCCAGCAGCTCTCTCGGGGGAAATGAGCAGTTCTTC.

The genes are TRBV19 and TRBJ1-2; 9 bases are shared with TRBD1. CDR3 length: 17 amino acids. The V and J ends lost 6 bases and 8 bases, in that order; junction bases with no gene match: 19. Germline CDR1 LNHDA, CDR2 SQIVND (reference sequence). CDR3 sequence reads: CASSLPEGLQGAPGYTF. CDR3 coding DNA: TGTGCCAGTAGCTTGCCGGAGGGTCTACAGGGGGCGCCCGGCTACACCTTC.

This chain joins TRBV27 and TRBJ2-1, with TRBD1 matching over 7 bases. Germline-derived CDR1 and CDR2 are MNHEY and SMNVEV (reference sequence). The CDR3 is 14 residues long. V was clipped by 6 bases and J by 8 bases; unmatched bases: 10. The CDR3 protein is CASSSWDSVYEQFF. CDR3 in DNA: TGTGCCAGCAGCTCCTGGGACAGTGTCTATGAGCAGTTCTTC.

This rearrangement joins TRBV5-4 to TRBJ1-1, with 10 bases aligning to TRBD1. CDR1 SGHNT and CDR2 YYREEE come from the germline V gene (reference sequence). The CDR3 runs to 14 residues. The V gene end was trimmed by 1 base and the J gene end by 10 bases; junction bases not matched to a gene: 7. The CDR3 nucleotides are TGTGCCAGCAGCTTGCTCCGGACAGGGGGGGGAGCTTTCTTT. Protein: CASSLLRTGGGAFF. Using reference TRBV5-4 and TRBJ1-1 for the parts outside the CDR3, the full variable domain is ETGVTQSPTHLIKTRGQQVTLRCSSQSGHNTVSWYQQALGQGPQFIFQYYREEENGRGNFPPRFSGLQFPNYSSELNVNALELDDSALYLCASSLLRTGGGAFFGQGTRLTVV.

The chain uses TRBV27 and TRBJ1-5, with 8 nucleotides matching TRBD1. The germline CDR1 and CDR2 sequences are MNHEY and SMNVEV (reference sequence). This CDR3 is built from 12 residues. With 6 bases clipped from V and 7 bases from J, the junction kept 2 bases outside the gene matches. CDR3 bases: TGTGCCAGCAGACAGGGGGGACAGCCCCAGCATTTT. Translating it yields CASRQGGQPQHF.

The CDR3, as DNA: TGTGCCAGCTCACAACTCCGGGACGCGGGATATGGCTACACCTTC. It translates to CASSQLRDAGYGYTF. The chain joins TRBV18 to TRBJ1-2, with D possibly TRBD1 on 5 matching bases. This CDR3 comprises 15 residues. Trimming pared 4 bases from V and 5 bases from J, leaving 17 bases between. The V gene's germline CDR1 is KGHSH and CDR2 LQKENI.

CDR3 loop: CASSPRRDRAETQYF. DNA for the CDR3: TGTGCCAGCAGCCCAAGGCGGGACAGGGCAGAGACCCAGTACTTC. V and J are TRBV7-9 and TRBJ2-5; the match to TRBD1 covers 9 bases. V shed 5 bases and J 4 bases; nucleotides not matched to a gene: 8. Germline CDR1 and CDR2: SEHNR and FQNEAQ (reference sequence). CDR3 size: 15 residues.